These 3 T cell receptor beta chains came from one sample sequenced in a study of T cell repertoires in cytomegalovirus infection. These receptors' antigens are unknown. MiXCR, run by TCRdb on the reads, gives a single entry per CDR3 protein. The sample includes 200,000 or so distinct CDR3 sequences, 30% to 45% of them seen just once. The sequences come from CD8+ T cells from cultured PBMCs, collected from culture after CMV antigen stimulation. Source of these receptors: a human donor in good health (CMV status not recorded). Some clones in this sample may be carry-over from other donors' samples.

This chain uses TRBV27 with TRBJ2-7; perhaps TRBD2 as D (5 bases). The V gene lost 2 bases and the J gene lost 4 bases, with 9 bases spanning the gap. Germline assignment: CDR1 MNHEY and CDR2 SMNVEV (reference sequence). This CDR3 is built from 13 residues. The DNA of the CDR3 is TGTGCCAGCAGTTTAAGCGGATTTTACGAGCAGTACTTC. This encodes CASSLSGFYEQYF.

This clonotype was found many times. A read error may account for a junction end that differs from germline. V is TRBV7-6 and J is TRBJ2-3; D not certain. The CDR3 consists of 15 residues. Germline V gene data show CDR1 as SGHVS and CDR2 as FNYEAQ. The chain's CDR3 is CASSLAGSQADTKYF. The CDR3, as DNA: TGTGCCAGCAGCTTAGCTGGAAGTCAAGCAGATACGAAGTATTTT.

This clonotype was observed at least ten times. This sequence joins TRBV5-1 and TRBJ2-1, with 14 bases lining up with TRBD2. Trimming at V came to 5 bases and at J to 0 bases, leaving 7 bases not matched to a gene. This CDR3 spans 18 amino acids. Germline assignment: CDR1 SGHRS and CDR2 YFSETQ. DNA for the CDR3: TGCGCCAGCAGGGGTGGGACTAGCGGGGGAAGCTCCTACAATGAGCAGTTCTTC. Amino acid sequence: CASRGGTSGGSSYNEQFF.